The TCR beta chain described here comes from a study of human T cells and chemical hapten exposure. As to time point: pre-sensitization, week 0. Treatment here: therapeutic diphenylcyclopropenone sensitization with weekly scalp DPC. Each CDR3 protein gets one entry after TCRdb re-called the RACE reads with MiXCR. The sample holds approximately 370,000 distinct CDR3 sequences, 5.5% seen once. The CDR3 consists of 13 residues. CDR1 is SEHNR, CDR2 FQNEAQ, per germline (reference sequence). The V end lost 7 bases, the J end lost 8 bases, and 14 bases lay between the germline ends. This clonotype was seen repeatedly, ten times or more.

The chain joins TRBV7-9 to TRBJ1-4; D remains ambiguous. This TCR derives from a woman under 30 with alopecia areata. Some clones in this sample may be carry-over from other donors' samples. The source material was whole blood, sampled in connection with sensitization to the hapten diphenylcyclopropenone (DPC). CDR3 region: CASTSGEEEKLFF. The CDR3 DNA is TGTGCCAGCACCTCCGGGGAGGAGGAAAAACTGTTTTTT.